The entry that follows covers one T cell receptor beta chain sequence. Its cognate antigen is unknown. Trimming took 2 bases from V and 5 from J, leaving 5 bases between them. The CDR3 is 12 amino acids. Germline V CDR1 and CDR2: SNHLY, FYNNEI. Time point here: patch test 2, 6 weeks after DPC sensitization. The treatment was: therapeutic diphenylcyclopropenone sensitization with weekly scalp DPC. One entry per CDR3 protein, called by TCRdb with MiXCR from the RACE reads. The sample records roughly 84,000 distinct CDR3 sequences, under 11% being singletons. These data belong to a study of human T cells and chemical hapten exposure. Study conclusions and caveats: No alteration of TCRs above 1 in 1000 frequency was seen with DPC sensitization. The presence of alopecia in the donors means their immune response may differ from healthy people's.

This specimen was whole blood, taken in connection with sensitization to the hapten diphenylcyclopropenone (DPC). This receptor was identified in a woman aged 50 to 60 with alopecia areata. Some clones in this sample may be carry-over from other donors' samples. This chain links TRBV2 with TRBJ2-3; D is unclear. The CDR3 DNA reads as TGTGCCAGCAGTGAATGGGAAGATACGCAGTATTTT. Its translation: CASSEWEDTQYF.